A selection of T cell receptor beta chains follows, all from one sample in a study of blood T cells in healthy people across ages. TCRdb used MiXCR to reprocess the 5' RACE reads, holding one entry per CDR3 protein. The sample shows 600,000 to 850,000 distinct CDR3 sequences, around 25% of them seen only once. These data were likewise used in another study, on T cells of mothers and their children.

The sample comprised blood. The receptors come from a boy aged 5-17 years in good health. The CDR3 runs from the conserved cysteine through the conserved F or W. The D gene is left open where the match is weak. The size entry is marked missing in some rows and otherwise reads once, few, many or a size class.

- | - | TRBJ1-5 | TRBV7-9 | TGTGCCAGCAGCTTTGGCGGGGCCCAGCCCCAGCATTTT | CASSFGGAQPQHF
- | - | TRBJ2-5 | TRBV14 | TGTGCCAGCAGCCGTCCGGGACGGGGTGGGATTGGAACGTTGGAGACCCAGTACTTC | CASSRPGRGGIGTLETQYF
- | - | TRBJ1-1 | TRBV5-1 | TGCGCCAGCAGCTCGCAACAGGGATTGAACACTGAAGCTTTCTTT | CASSSQQGLNTEAFF
few | - | TRBJ1-2 | TRBV28 | TGTGCCAGCAGTCACACTGCCTTTGCTAACTATGGCTACACCTTC | CASSHTAFANYGYTF
- | TRBD1 | TRBJ1-3 | TRBV18 | TGTGCCAGCTCACCACCCGGGACAGCCCGAAACACCATATATTTT | CASSPPGTARNTIYF
few | - | TRBJ1-6 | TRBV27 | TGTGCCAGCAGTAAAAGTTGGGGACATCATTATAATTCACCCCTCCACTTT | CASSKSWGHHYNSPLHF
- | - | TRBJ2-1 | TRBV2 | TGTGCCAGCAGTGGGATCGAGGATGAGCAGTTCTTC | CASSGIEDEQFF
- | - | TRBJ2-3 | TRBV6-5 | TGTGCCAGCAGTTGGGCTCGCACAGATACGCAGTATTTT | CASSWARTDTQYF
few | - | TRBJ2-5 | TRBV4-1 | TGCGCCAGCAGCCAAGATCCGGTCAGGGGAGATACCCAGTACTTC | CASSQDPVRGDTQYF
- | - | TRBJ1-3 | TRBV13 | TGTGCCAGCAGCTTGAGGGGTCACACCATATATTTT | CASSLRGHTIYF
- | - | TRBJ1-1 | TRBV5-1 | TGCGCCAGCAGCCCGGTAGGGGGGACCTACACTGAAGCTTTCTTT | CASSPVGGTYTEAFF
few | TRBD2 | TRBJ2-1 | TRBV27 | TGTGCCAGCAGTTCTGGACTAGCGGGAACCTACAATGAGCAGTTCTTC | CASSSGLAGTYNEQFF
- | TRBD1 | TRBJ2-5 | TRBV6-2/TRBV6-3 | TGTGCCAGCAGCCGTGGGACAGGCCGGGAGACCCAGTACTTC | CASSRGTGRETQYF
few | TRBD1 | TRBJ1-2 | TRBV6-5 | TGTGCCAGCAGTTCCGGGACAGCTAGAGGCTACACCTTC | CASSSGTARGYTF
few | - | TRBJ2-1 | TRBV9 | TGTGCCAGCAGCGTAGGCCGAGTTTACAATGAGCAGTTCTTC | CASSVGRVYNEQFF
- | - | TRBJ2-7 | TRBV14 | TGTGCCAGCAGCCAAGTCCCCCTAGCGTACGAGCAGTACTTC | CASSQVPLAYEQYF
- | TRBD2 | TRBJ2-2 | TRBV7-3 | TGTGCCAGCAGCTTAAGAGGTCTAGCGGGAGGGCCCATAGAGCCCGGGGAGCTGTTTTTT | CASSLRGLAGGPIEPGELFF
once | - | TRBJ2-3 | TRBV13 | TGTGCCAGCAGCCCCGGGTCTAGCACAGATACGCAGTATTTT | CASSPGSSTDTQYF
few | - | TRBJ2-2 | TRBV5-6 | TGTGCCAGCAGCTTGGGTATACCCGGGGAGCTGTTTTTT | CASSLGIPGELFF
few | - | TRBJ1-1 | TRBV29-1 | TGCAGCGTAAGACGGACAGTGAACACTGAAGCTTTCTTT | CSVRRTVNTEAFF
- | - | TRBJ1-5 | TRBV11-2 | TGTGCCAGCAGCTTAAGCGCAACTAATCAGCCCCAGCATTTT | CASSLSATNQPQHF
few | - | TRBJ1-4 | TRBV19 | TGTGCCAGTAGTTCCCGAGGGGGGAATGAAAAACTGTTTTTT | CASSSRGGNEKLFF
few | TRBD1 | TRBJ2-5 | TRBV20-1 | TGCAGTGCTAGAGGGACAGGGATCCAAGAGACCCAGTACTTC | CSARGTGIQETQYF
- | TRBD2 | TRBJ2-1 | TRBV7-2 | TGTGCCAGCAGTCTTACTAGCGGGAGGGGCAATGAGCAGTTCTTC | CASSLTSGRGNEQFF
- | TRBD1 | TRBJ1-4 | TRBV5-1 | TGCGCCAGCCGATTCGGGACAGGGAATGAAAAACTGTTTTTT | CASRFGTGNEKLFF
few | - | TRBJ2-1 | TRBV28 | TGTGCCAGCACCCAGAGCGACTACAATGAGCAGTTCTTC | CASTQSDYNEQFF
- | - | TRBJ1-2 | TRBV13 | TGTGCCAGCAGCTTAGATCCCGAGTATGGCTACACCTTC | CASSLDPEYGYTF
few | - | TRBJ2-3 | TRBV7-6 | TGTGCCAGCAGCTTAGTTGGCGGGAAGAGCACAGATACGCAGTATTTT | CASSLVGGKSTDTQYF
- | - | TRBJ2-3 | TRBV12-3/TRBV12-4 | TGTGCCAGCACCTACTCCTTCGGGGGTAGCACAGATACGCAGTATTTT | CASTYSFGGSTDTQYF
many | - | TRBJ2-5 | TRBV28 | TGTGCCAGCAGCGAGCCTCAGGGGATACAAGAGACCCAGTACTTC | CASSEPQGIQETQYF
- | TRBD2 | TRBJ2-1 | TRBV5-6 | TGTGCCAGCACCGTAAGCGGGGGCCCTTACAATGAGCAGTTCTTC | CASTVSGGPYNEQFF
- | TRBD1 | TRBJ1-1 | TRBV9 | TGTGCCAGCAGCGCCAGGGGGGCGGCGAACACTAAAGCTTTCTTT | CASSARGAANTKAFF
- | TRBD1 | TRBJ1-2 | TRBV7-2 | TGTGCCAGCAGCTTGGACCCGGGACAGCTCCTATACACCTTC | CASSLDPGQLLYTF
few | - | TRBJ2-1 | TRBV4-3 | TGCGCCAGCAGCCAAGAATCGGACCTGAGCTCCTACAATGAGCAGTTCTTC | CASSQESDLSSYNEQFF
- | TRBD2 | TRBJ2-1 | TRBV7-9 | TGTGCCAGCAGCCACCCTGTGGGACTAGGAGGGAATGAGCAGTTCTTC | CASSHPVGLGGNEQFF
- | - | TRBJ2-7 | TRBV18 | TGTGCCAGCTCAGGCCCATGGAACGAGCAGTACTTC | CASSGPWNEQYF
- | TRBD1 | TRBJ2-4 | TRBV29-1 | TGCAGCGCCGGACAGGGCAGGGACATTCAGTACTTC | CSAGQGRDIQYF
once | TRBD2 | TRBJ2-5 | TRBV6-5 | TGTGCCAGCAGGGGTAGCGGGAGGCCCCAAGAGACCCAGTACTTC | CASRGSGRPQETQYF
- | TRBD1 | TRBJ1-5 | TRBV7-3 | TGTGCCAGCAGCTTAGCGGCAGGGGGCAAGCCCCAGCATTTT | CASSLAAGGKPQHF
many | TRBD1 | TRBJ2-5 | TRBV12-3/TRBV12-4 | TGTGCCAGCAGGGAGACAGGGGCTTCAGGAACCCAGTACTTC | CASRETGASGTQYF
few | TRBD2 | TRBJ2-5 | TRBV9 | TGTGCCAGCAGCACGCCGGGACTAATAGAAGAGACCCAGTACTTC | CASSTPGLIEETQYF
few | - | TRBJ2-7 | TRBV20-1 | TGCAGTGTCCGGGAGCACTACGAGCAGTACTTC | CSVREHYEQYF